What follows are 12 T cell receptor beta chains derived from one specimen sequenced in a study of radiotherapy plus CTLA-4 blockade in lung cancer (dated by TCRdb to 2017 to 2018). The library was made by the immunoSEQ multiplex PCR assay. Not all clones reach the TCRdb copy of this immuneACCESS table, which keeps in-frame sequences only. Checked studies attribute under half of the gap to unresolved V genes and leave the rest unexplained. This sample gives 110,000 or so clones in total; just under 80% of them show up just once. Jointly, the top ten make up 4.5% to 6.5% of the sample. Material: peripheral blood, obtained from a patient treated with radiotherapy plus ipilimumab. The receptors shown here come from a human donor with non-small cell lung cancer who had a partial response to radiotherapy plus ipilimumab.

Worth noting for this clone: The same CDR3 also results from other DNA sequences found in this sample. The rearrangement uses TRBV12-5 and TRBJ2-2, with D maybe TRBD2 (6 bases). The germline gives CDR1 LGHNT, CDR2 FRNRAP. V gave up 6 bases and J gave up 1 base, with 6 bases separating them. The CDR3 spans 13 residues. CDR3 region: CASGRENTGELFF. In nucleotides, the CDR3 is TGTGCTAGTGGGCGGGAGAACACCGGGGAGCTGTTTTTT.

The gene calls are TRBV7-2 and TRBJ1-1; D not resolved. CDR1 is SGHTA, CDR2 FQGNSA, per germline. The CDR3 totals 14 residues. Between the trimmed V and J ends, which lost 3 bases and 6 bases, there was a span of 14 bases. CDR3 sequence (DNA): TGTGCCAGCAGCTTTGGTGTTCGTAGCGCTGAAGCTTTCTTT. This codes for CASSFGVRSAEAFF.

The J gene is TRBJ2-7, the V gene TRBV7-9; D possibly corresponds to TRBD2 (5 bases). This CDR3 region has 15 residues. V lost 4 bases and J lost 0, with 13 bases in between. Germline CDR1 is SEHNR and CDR2 is FQNEAQ (reference sequence). DNA of the CDR3: TGTGCCAGCAGCTGGGAGTGGACGGCCTCCTACGAGCAGTACTTC. The encoded protein is CASSWEWTASYEQYF. Drawing the rest from reference TRBV7-9 and TRBJ2-7, the complete variable domain is DTGVSQNPRHKITKRGQNVTFRCDPISEHNRLYWYRQTLGQGPEFLTYFQNEAQLEKSRLLSDRFSAERPKGSFSTLEIQRTEQGDSAMYLCASSWEWTASYEQYFGPGTRLTVT.

On this clone itself: Within the sample, other DNA sequences also encode this same CDR3. This chain joins TRBV30 and TRBJ2-1; no definite D call. From germline, CDR1 is GTSNPN and CDR2 SVGIG (reference sequence). V lost 0 bases and J 1 base, leaving 10 bases between the germline ends. The CDR3 has 15 amino acids. CDR3 region: CAWSVKRSSYNEQFF. The DNA of the CDR3 is TGTGCCTGGAGTGTAAAACGGAGTTCCTACAATGAGCAGTTCTTC. The full variable domain, completed using reference TRBV30 and TRBJ2-1, is SQTIHQWPATLVQPVGSPLSLECTVEGTSNPNLYWYRQAAGRGLQLLFYSVGIGQISSEVPQNLSASRPQDRQFILSSKKLLLSDSGFYLCAWSVKRSSYNEQFFGPGTRLTVL.

The genes are TRBV15 and TRBJ1-5, with a tentative D call TRBD1 (6 bases). V lost 0 bases and J 1 base, leaving 7 bases between the germline ends. The CDR3 contains 15 residues. Germline-derived CDR1 and CDR2 are LNHNV and YYDKDF (reference sequence). Here the CDR3 DNA reads TGTGCCACCAGCAGAGAAAGGGGGAGCAATCAGCCCCAGCATTTT. Protein product: CATSRERGSNQPQHF.

This clone was seen only once. J is TRBJ1-2 and V is TRBV27, with 7 bases aligning to TRBD1. The CDR3 is 15 amino acids. CDR1 MNHEY and CDR2 SMNVEV come from the germline V gene (reference sequence). V shed 2 bases, J shed 4 bases, and the junction held 7 bases outside the gene matches. In nucleotides, the CDR3 is TGTGCCAGCAGTTTAGGGACAGCAAACACCTATGGCTACACCTTC. It encodes CASSLGTANTYGYTF.

The rearrangement joins TRBV4-3 to TRBJ2-3; tentative D call: TRBD2 (5 bases). V was clipped by 4 bases and J by 8 bases, with 19 bases between them. Germline V gene sequence: CDR1 LGHNA, CDR2 YSLEER. CDR3 length: 15 residues. CDR3 region: CASSPGSYGEGTQYF. CDR3 in DNA: TGCGCCAGCAGCCCAGGCTCGTACGGGGAAGGTACGCAGTATTTT.

The rearrangement uses TRBV29-1 and TRBJ1-2; 11 nucleotides line up with TRBD1. Germline trimming cut 4 bases from V and 0 bases from J; bases unmatched to any gene: 4. Germline V CDR1 and CDR2: SQVTM, ANQGSEA. This CDR3 has 15 residues. As DNA, the CDR3 is TGCAGCGTTGGGACAGGGGGCTTACCTAACTATGGCTACACCTTC. This sequence encodes CSVGTGGLPNYGYTF.

The V call is TRBV10-2, the J call TRBJ2-5, with 7 bases matching TRBD1. Germline V CDR1 and CDR2: WSHSY, SAAADI. V shed 7 bases and J 2 bases; nucleotides not matched to a gene: 10. The CDR3 has 15 amino acids. CDR3 residues: CASNHRDSNQETQYF. DNA of the CDR3: TGCGCCAGCAACCACCGGGACAGCAATCAAGAGACCCAGTACTTC.

The chain combines TRBV28 with TRBJ2-2; 12 positions agree with TRBD1. V shed 3 bases, J shed 2 bases, and the junction held 1 base outside the gene matches. CDR3 length: 16 residues. The V gene's germline CDR1 is MDHEN and CDR2 SYDVKM. The CDR3 reads CASSLGQGANTGELFF. CDR3 in DNA: TGTGCCAGCAGTTTGGGACAGGGGGCTAACACCGGGGAGCTGTTTTTT.

The DNA of the CDR3 is TGTGCCAGCAGCTTAGTAGGTAGCGGAGTCTACAATGAGCAGTTCTTC. Encoded protein: CASSLVGSGVYNEQFF. This chain links TRBV7-6 with TRBJ2-1; D is perhaps TRBD2 (6 bases). V lost 1 base and J lost 3, with 13 bases in between. The CDR3 extends over 16 amino acids. Germline V lookup: CDR1 SGHVS, CDR2 FNYEAQ.

J is TRBJ1-3 and V is TRBV18, with D perhaps TRBD1 (5 bases). Germline V gene lookup returns CDR1 KGHSH and CDR2 LQKENI. Between the trimmed V and J ends, which lost 3 bases and 4 bases, there was a span of 19 bases. CDR3 length: 17 residues. In nucleotides, the CDR3 is TGTGCCAGCTCACCTCTCACCGCAGGGCGGTTCGGAAACACCATATATTTT. Its protein is CASSPLTAGRFGNTIYF.